A selection of T cell receptor beta chains follows, all from one sample in a study of sequential checkpoint blockade in melanoma. Method: immunoSEQ multiplex PCR; TCRdb's copy keeps in-frame clones and lacks some. Counted here are under 25,000 clones, about 80% occurring once; the ten biggest clones make up 35% to 45%. The material sequenced was CD8+ T cells sorted from blood (inferred from file names), taken from a patient given nivolumab and ipilimumab in sequence. These receptors were obtained from a human donor with melanoma. Each CDR3 is given with its conserved first and last residue. For some rows the clone size is stated as once, few or many, or as a class when expanded; others skip it.

clone size,V gene,J gene,CDR3 protein
NA,TRBV14,TRBJ2-1,CASSPIRTALNEQFF
NA,TRBV19,TRBJ2-3,CASSRSGDTQYF
NA,TRBV7-9,TRBJ1-1,CASSRSGSWVEAFF
NA,TRBV7-9,TRBJ1-6,CASSDPGQGTLSPLHF
NA,TRBV19,TRBJ1-5,CASSVRDSNQPQHF
NA,TRBV29-1,TRBJ1-2,CSVAWDSLDGYTF
NA,TRBV6-6,TRBJ1-4,CASSRPGTGDEKLFF
once,TRBV6-5,TRBJ1-1,CASSYAVTGGTEAFF
NA,TRBV2,TRBJ2-7,CASSEGQYEQYF
NA,TRBV2,TRBJ1-3,CASSEIGTGTRNTIYF
few,TRBV7-9,TRBJ2-7,CASSQGLQLYEQYF
NA,TRBV7-9,TRBJ1-2,CASSLPGHRKGYTF
once,TRBV30,TRBJ1-5,CAWSYNFDRRTFNSNQPQHF
NA,TRBV27,TRBJ2-7,CASSSPSGSHEQYF
NA,TRBV7-9,TRBJ2-7,CASSLGASRYEQYF
NA,TRBV30,TRBJ1-5,CAWSSGVNQPQHF
NA,TRBV5-1,TRBJ2-3,CASSLAQSAGGAGDTQYF
NA,TRBV7-2,TRBJ1-1,CASSFLDRGRDTEAFF
NA,TRBV5-6,TRBJ2-7,CASSSPNKGTYEQYF
NA,TRBV11-2,TRBJ2-7,CASSLGVEQYF
few,TRBV11-2,TRBJ1-1,CASSLNTGRNTEAFF
once,TRBV19,TRBJ1-5,CASSTDYSNQPQHF
few,TRBV4-2,TRBJ1-5,CASSQEEGQSNQPQHF
NA,TRBV27,TRBJ2-7,CASSLSWQDHYVEQYF